This T cell receptor (beta chain) was recorded in a study of blood T cell repertoires in COVID-19. Study background: Samples taken during acute and convalescent COVID-19 were collected in the United States, Italy and Spain.

The method was immunoSEQ multiplex PCR; TCRdb's version includes in-frame clones alone and lacks a portion of them. This table holds almost 400,000 clones, roughly 86% found once. Donors were grouped by their self-reported clinical history. Germline loops: CDR1 MNHEY, CDR2 SVGAGI. The CDR3 is 15 residues long. V dropped 2 bases and J dropped 0 bases, with 8 bases sitting between them. This chain links TRBV6-5 with TRBJ1-5; tentative D call: TRBD1 (5 bases). The receptor comes from a woman in her 30s who had recovered from COVID-19. Material for sequencing was PBMCs or T cells enriched from blood (not recorded which). CDR3 in DNA: TGTGCCAGCAGTTACGCGGGGGATAGCAATCAGCCCCAGCATTTT. Translating gives CASSYAGDSNQPQHF.